This T cell receptor (beta chain) was sequenced in a study of CD8+ T cells in alopecia areata. Study-wide points: Relative to normal scalp, lesional scalp, especially alopecia totalis/universalis, showed higher clonality.

RNA was extracted and reverse transcribed into cDNA as the sequencing template. This table comes from immunoSEQ multiplex PCR, and its TCRdb copy is limited to in-frame clones, with some not included. This sample carries 110,000 to 150,000 clones, 58% of them seen once, and the ten largest clones take about 6.8%. With regard to this clone: Its specificity is not known.

Trimming took 1 base from V and 1 from J; bases not matched to a gene: 9. Germline CDR1 GTSNPN, CDR2 SVGIG (reference sequence). CDR3 size: 16 residues. The V call is TRBV30, the J call TRBJ1-1, with 7 bases matching TRBD1. This sample comprised CD4+ T cells sorted from blood, obtained at week 0. The TCR sequence derives from a human donor with alopecia areata. The CDR3 nucleotides read TGTGCCTGGAGTGCAACCTACAGGGGAAAGAACACTGAAGCTTTCTTT. It translates to CAWSATYRGKNTEAFF. Drawing the rest from reference TRBV30 and TRBJ1-1, the complete variable domain is SQTIHQWPATLVQPVGSPLSLECTVEGTSNPNLYWYRQAAGRGLQLLFYSVGIGQISSEVPQNLSASRPQDRQFILSSKKLLLSDSGFYLCAWSATYRGKNTEAFFGQGTRLTVV.